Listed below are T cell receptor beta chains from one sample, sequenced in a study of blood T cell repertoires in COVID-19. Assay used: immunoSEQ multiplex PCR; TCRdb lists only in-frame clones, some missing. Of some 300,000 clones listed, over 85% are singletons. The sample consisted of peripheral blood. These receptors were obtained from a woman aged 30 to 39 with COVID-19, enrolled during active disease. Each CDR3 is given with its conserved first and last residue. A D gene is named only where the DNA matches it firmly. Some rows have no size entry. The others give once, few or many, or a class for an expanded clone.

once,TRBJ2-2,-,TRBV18,CASSPRPGDTGELFF,TGTGCCAGCTCACCACGTCCAGGGGATACCGGGGAGCTGTTTTTT
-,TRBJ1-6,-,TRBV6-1,CASSDRGNSPLHF,TGTGCCAGCAGTGATCGAGGGAATTCACCCCTCCACTTT
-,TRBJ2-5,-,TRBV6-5,CASSRNREGGETQYF,TGTGCCAGCAGCCGAAACAGGGAGGGTGGAGAGACCCAGTACTTC
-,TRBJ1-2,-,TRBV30,CAWNRDTLGYTF,TGTGCCTGGAACCGGGACACCTTAGGCTACACCTTC
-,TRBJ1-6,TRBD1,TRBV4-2,CASSQRTGDSPLHF,TGTGCCAGCAGCCAGAGGACAGGGGATTCACCCCTCCACTTT
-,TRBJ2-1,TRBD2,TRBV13,CASSSAGDGGAHNEQFF,TGTGCCAGCAGCTCGGCCGGCGACGGGGGGGCCCATAATGAGCAGTTCTTC
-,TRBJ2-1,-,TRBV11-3,CASSLHRVINEQFF,TGTGCCAGCAGCTTACACCGGGTGATCAATGAGCAGTTCTTC
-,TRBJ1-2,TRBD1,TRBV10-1,CAARQGAVVGYTF,TGCGCCGCCCGACAGGGGGCCGTTGTAGGCTACACCTTC
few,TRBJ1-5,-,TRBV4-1,CASSQGGWTWGNQPQHF,TGCGCCAGCAGCCAAGGGGGTTGGACATGGGGCAATCAGCCCCAGCATTTT
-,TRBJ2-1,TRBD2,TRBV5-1,CASSLGGGAYNEQFF,TGCGCCAGCAGCTTGGGCGGGGGGGCCTACAATGAGCAGTTCTTC
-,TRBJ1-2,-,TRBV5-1,CASTGGRGYTF,TGCGCCAGCACAGGTGGTCGTGGCTACACCTTC
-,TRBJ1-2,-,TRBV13,CASSYGVGGNYGYTF,TGTGCCAGCAGCTACGGAGTGGGGGGTAACTATGGCTACACCTTC
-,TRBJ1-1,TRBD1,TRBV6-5,CASSYIQGTSEAFF,TGTGCCAGCAGTTACATACAGGGGACCAGTGAAGCTTTCTTT
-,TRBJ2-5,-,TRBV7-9,CASSLARGTQETQYF,TGTGCCAGCAGCTTAGCAAGGGGAACACAAGAGACCCAGTACTTC
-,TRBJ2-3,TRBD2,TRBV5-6,CASSFRLAGASDTQYF,TGTGCCAGCAGCTTTCGACTAGCGGGGGCATCAGATACGCAGTATTTT
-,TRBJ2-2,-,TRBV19,CASSMQAVRSGELFF,TGTGCCAGTAGTATGCAGGCCGTTCGATCCGGGGAGCTGTTTTTT
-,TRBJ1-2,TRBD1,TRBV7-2,CASSSVGGYYGYTF,TGTGCCAGCAGCTCGGTAGGGGGCTACTATGGCTACACCTTC
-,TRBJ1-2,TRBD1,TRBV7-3,CASSVQGGSGYTF,TGTGCCAGCAGCGTACAGGGGGGAAGCGGCTACACCTTC
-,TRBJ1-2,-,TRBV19,CASSPDGVLNYGYTF,TGTGCCAGTAGCCCCGACGGGGTTCTTAACTATGGCTACACCTTC
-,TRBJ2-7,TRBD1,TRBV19,CASSIGTGSSYEQYF,TGTGCCAGTAGTATCGGGACAGGGAGCTCCTACGAGCAGTACTTC
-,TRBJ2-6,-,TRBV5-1,CASSLEQGPAGANVLTF,TGCGCCAGCAGCTTGGAACAGGGCCCAGCTGGGGCCAACGTCCTGACTTTC
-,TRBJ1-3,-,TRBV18,CASESGAGNTIYF,TGTGCCAGCGAATCGGGAGCTGGAAACACCATATATTTT
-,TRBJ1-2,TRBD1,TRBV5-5,CASTLTGTGVYGYTF,TGTGCCAGCACACTTACCGGGACAGGGGTTTATGGCTACACCTTC
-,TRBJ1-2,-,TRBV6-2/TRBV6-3,CASSYSIHGGYGYTF,TGTGCCAGCAGTTACTCAATACACGGGGGATATGGCTACACCTTC
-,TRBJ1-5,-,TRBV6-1,CASSERGGRSNQPQHF,TGTGCCAGCAGTGAAAGAGGTGGAAGGAGCAATCAGCCCCAGCATTTT
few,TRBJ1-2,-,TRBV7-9,CASFSLGGAAYGYTF,TGTGCCAGCTTTTCTCTCGGGGGGGCCGCCTATGGCTACACCTTC
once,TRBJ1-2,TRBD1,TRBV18,CASSPLGQGDNYGYTF,TGTGCCAGCTCACCACTCGGACAGGGGGATAACTATGGCTACACCTTC
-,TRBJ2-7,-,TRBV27,CASSWRAHYEQYF,TGTGCCAGCAGTTGGCGAGCGCACTACGAGCAGTACTTC
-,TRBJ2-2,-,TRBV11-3,CASSRQFPPNTGELFF,TGTGCCAGCAGCCGACAGTTTCCCCCCAACACCGGGGAGCTGTTTTTT
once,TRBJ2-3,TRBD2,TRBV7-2,CASSSSGAGTDTQYF,TGTGCCAGCAGCTCCAGCGGGGCAGGCACAGATACGCAGTATTTT
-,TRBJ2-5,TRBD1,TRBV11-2,CASSLVGTGETQYF,TGTGCCAGCAGCTTAGTGGGGACAGGGGAGACCCAGTACTTC
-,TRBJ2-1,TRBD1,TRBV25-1,CASSGGGAPTNEQFF,TGTGCCAGCAGTGGAGGGGGCGCCCCTACAAATGAGCAGTTCTTC
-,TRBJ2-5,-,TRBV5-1,CASSLDGQPQETQYF,TGCGCCAGCAGCTTGGACGGACAGCCCCAAGAGACCCAGTACTTC
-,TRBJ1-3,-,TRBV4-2,CASSQVYKGAGGNTIYF,TGTGCCAGCAGCCAAGTCTACAAAGGGGCAGGAGGAAACACCATATATTTT
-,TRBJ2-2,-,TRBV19,CASTRTGELFF,TGTGCCAGTACTAGGACCGGGGAGCTGTTTTTT
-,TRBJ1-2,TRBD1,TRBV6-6,CASSGTGVNYGYTF,TGTGCCAGCAGTGGGACAGGGGTTAACTATGGCTACACCTTC
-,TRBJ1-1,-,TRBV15,CATSMRGTEAFF,TGTGCCACCAGCATGCGGGGGACTGAAGCTTTCTTT
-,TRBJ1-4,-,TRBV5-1,CASSLKGRGEEKLFF,TGCGCCAGCAGCTTGAAGGGAAGGGGTGAGGAAAAACTGTTTTTT
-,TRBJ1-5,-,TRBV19,CASSIEENNQPQHF,TGTGCCAGTAGTATCGAAGAGAACAATCAGCCCCAGCATTTT
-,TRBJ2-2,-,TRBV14,CASSQLPGHNPNTGELFF,TGTGCCAGCAGCCAACTCCCAGGGCATAACCCGAACACCGGGGAGCTGTTTTTT
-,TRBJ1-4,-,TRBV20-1,CSGRQSEKLFF,TGCAGTGGGAGACAGTCTGAAAAACTGTTTTTT
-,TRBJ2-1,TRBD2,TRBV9,CASSPRLAGTYNEQFF,TGTGCCAGCAGCCCACGACTAGCGGGGACTTACAATGAGCAGTTCTTC
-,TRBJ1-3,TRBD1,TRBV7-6,CASSLGTGMTGNTIYF,TGTGCCAGCAGCTTAGGGACAGGGATGACTGGAAACACCATATATTTT
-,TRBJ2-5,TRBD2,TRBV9,CASSAQLAGGTETQYF,TGTGCCAGCAGCGCCCAACTAGCGGGGGGGACGGAGACCCAGTACTTC
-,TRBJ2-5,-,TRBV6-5,CASSLIPQGETQYF,TGTGCCAGCAGTCTAATCCCCCAGGGGGAGACCCAGTACTTC
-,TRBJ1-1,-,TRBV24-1,CATSDSTLGNTEAFF,TGTGCCACCAGTGATTCGACACTAGGGAACACTGAAGCTTTCTTT
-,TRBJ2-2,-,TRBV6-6,CASSRTSNTGELFF,TGTGCCAGCAGCCGGACATCGAACACCGGGGAGCTGTTTTTT
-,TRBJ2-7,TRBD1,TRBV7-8,CASSGQGAIYEQYF,TGTGCCAGCAGCGGACAGGGGGCTATCTACGAGCAGTACTTC
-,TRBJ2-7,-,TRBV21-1,CASSNLIQDRSSYEQYF,TGTGCCAGCAGCAATCTCATCCAGGACAGGTCCTCCTACGAGCAGTACTTC
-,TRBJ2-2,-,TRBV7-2,CASSLRNSPGNLGELFF,TGTGCCAGCAGCTTACGTAATTCCCCGGGTAACCTCGGGGAGCTGTTTTTT
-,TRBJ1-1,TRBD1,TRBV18,CASSPGQGNHKAFF,TGTGCCAGCTCACCTGGACAGGGGAATCATAAAGCTTTCTTT
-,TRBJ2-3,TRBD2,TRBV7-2,CASMGGSGALTQYF,TGTGCCAGCATGGGAGGTAGCGGGGCACTTACGCAGTATTTT
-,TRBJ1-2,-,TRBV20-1,CSASGGGYGYTF,TGCAGTGCTAGTGGGGGAGGCTATGGCTACACCTTC
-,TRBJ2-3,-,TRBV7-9,CASSLAGAPSDTQYF,TGTGCCAGCAGCTTAGCGGGAGCCCCGTCAGATACGCAGTATTTT